The T cell receptor beta chain described here comes from a study of T cells in localized non-small cell lung cancer. With 5 bases clipped from V and 6 bases from J, the junction kept 9 bases outside the gene matches. The CDR3 loop spans 16 amino acids. CDR1 SNHLY and CDR2 FYNNEI come from the germline V gene. Sample share makes this clone medium-sized. Assay: immunoSEQ multiplex PCR; the TCRdb copy retains only in-frame clones and omits some. The data show 5,000 to 6,500 clones, with roughly 41% seen just once and roughly 8.8% held by the top ten. The J gene is TRBJ2-1, the V gene TRBV2; 11 bases map to TRBD2. Specimen: lung tumor tissue, collected before any cancer treatment. The origin of this receptor is a woman aged 40-75 years with stage II squamous cell lung carcinoma. CDR3 loop: CASSSAGTSGSNEQFF. DNA of the CDR3: TGTGCCAGCAGTTCCGCCGGGACTAGCGGCTCCAATGAGCAGTTCTTC.